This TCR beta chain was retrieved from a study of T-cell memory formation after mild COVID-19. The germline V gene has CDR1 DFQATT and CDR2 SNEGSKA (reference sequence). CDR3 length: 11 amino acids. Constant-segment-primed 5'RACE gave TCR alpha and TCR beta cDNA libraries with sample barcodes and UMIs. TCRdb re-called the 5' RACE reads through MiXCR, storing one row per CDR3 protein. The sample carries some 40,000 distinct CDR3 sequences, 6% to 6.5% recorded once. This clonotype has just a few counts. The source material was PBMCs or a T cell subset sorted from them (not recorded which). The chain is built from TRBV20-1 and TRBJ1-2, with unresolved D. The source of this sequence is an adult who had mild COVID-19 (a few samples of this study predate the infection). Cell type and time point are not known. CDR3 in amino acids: CTLVDGYGYTF. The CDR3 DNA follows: TGCACTCTCGTGGATGGCTATGGCTACACCTTC.